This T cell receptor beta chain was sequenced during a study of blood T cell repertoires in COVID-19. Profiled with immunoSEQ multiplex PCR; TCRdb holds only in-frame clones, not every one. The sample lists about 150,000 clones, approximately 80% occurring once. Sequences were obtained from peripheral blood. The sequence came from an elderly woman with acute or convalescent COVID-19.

CDR3 residues: CASSKGQGSMNTEAFF. CDR3 DNA: TGCGCCAGCAGCAAGGGACAGGGTAGTATGAACACTGAAGCTTTCTTT. V gene TRBV5-1 combines with J gene TRBJ1-1, with 9 bases identical to TRBD1. CDR1 SGHRS and CDR2 YFSETQ come from the germline V gene. The CDR3 has 16 amino acids. The trim removed 4 bases at V and 0 bases at J, leaving 7 bases unmatched.